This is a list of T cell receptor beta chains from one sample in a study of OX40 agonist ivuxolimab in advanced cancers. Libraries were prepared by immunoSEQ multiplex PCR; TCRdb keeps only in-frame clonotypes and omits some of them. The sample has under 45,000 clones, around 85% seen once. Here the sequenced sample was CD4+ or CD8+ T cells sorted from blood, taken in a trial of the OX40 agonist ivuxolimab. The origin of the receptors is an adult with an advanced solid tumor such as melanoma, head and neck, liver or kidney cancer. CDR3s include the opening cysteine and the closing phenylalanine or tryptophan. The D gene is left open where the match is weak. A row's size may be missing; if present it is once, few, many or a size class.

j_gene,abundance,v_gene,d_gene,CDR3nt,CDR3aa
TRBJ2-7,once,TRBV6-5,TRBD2,TGTGCCAGCAGAACAGCGGGAGTCGGCTACGAGCAGTACTTC,CASRTAGVGYEQYF
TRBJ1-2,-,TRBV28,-,TGTGCCAGCAGTTTAAACACCGGCGCTGGCTACACCTTC,CASSLNTGAGYTF
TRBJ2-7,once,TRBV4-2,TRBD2,TGTGCCAGCAGCCCTGGGACTAGCGGGGTCTACGAGCAGTACTTC,CASSPGTSGVYEQYF
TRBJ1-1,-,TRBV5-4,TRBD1,TGTGCCAGCAGCCCAGGGGGGGAGAACACTGAAGCTTTCTTT,CASSPGGENTEAFF
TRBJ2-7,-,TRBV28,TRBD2,TGTGCCAGCAGTGCCATGGGACTAGCGGGCGACAGCTCCTACGAGCAGTACTTC,CASSAMGLAGDSSYEQYF
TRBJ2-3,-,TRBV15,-,TGTGCCACCAGCAGAGCTGACGGCTCATCACGGGGCGATACGCAGTATTTT,CATSRADGSSRGDTQYF
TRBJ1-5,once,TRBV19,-,TGTGCCAGTAGTCTGCAGAGCCGTCAGCCCCAGCATTTT,CASSLQSRQPQHF
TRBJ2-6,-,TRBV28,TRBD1,TGTGCCAGCAGAAAACCGGGACAGGGTCATCGTGGGGCCAACGTCCTGACTTTC,CASRKPGQGHRGANVLTF
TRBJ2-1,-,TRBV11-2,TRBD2,TGTGCCAGCAGCTTAGACAGGGGGACTAGCGGGAGATATGAGCAGTTCTTC,CASSLDRGTSGRYEQFF
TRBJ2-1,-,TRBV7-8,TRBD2,TGTGCCAGCAGCCCTCGGACTAGCGGGAGAACGTACAATGAGCAGTTCTTC,CASSPRTSGRTYNEQFF
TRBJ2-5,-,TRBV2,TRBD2,TGTGCCAGCAGTGATGGGACTAGCGGGGGGATGGAGACCCAGTACTTC,CASSDGTSGGMETQYF
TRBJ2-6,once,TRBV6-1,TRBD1,TGTGCCAGCAGTGAGGGAAACAGGGGGCTAGCTGGGGCCAACGTCCTGACTTTC,CASSEGNRGLAGANVLTF
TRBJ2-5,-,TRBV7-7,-,TGTGCCAGCAGCATCGGACTCGGGGAGACCCAGTACTTC,CASSIGLGETQYF
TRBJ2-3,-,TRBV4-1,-,TGCGCCAGCAGCCAAGATATAACGGATACGCAGTATTTT,CASSQDITDTQYF
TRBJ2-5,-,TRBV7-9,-,TGTGCCAGCAAAAAATGGGGGGAAGAGACCCAGTACTTC,CASKKWGEETQYF
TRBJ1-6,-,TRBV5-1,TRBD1,TGCGCCAGCAGCCTACGGACAGGGGAACGTTCACCCCTCCACTTT,CASSLRTGERSPLHF
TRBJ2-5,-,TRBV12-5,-,TGTGCTAGCCTCTCAGGGGTTTCGGAGACCCAGTACTTC,CASLSGVSETQYF
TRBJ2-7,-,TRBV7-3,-,TGTGCCAGCAGCTTAGAGTCGCGGCCTAGAACCCACGAGCAGTACTTC,CASSLESRPRTHEQYF
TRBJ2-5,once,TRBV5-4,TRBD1,TGTGCCAGCAGCTCTCCGACAGGGGGCGAGATCGAGACCCAGTACTTC,CASSSPTGGEIETQYF